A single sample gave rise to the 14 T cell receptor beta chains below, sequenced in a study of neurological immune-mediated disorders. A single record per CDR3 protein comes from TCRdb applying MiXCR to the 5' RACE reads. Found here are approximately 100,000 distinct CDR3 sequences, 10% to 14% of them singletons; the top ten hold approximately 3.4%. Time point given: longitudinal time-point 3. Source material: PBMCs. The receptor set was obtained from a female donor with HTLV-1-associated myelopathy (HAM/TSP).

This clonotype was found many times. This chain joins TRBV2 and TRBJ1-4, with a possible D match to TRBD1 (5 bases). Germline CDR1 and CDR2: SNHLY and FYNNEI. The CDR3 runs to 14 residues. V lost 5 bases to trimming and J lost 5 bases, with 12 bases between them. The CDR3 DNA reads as TGTGCCAGCAGTCTCCGGGACGGCAATGAAAAACTGTTTTTT. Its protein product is CASSLRDGNEKLFF.

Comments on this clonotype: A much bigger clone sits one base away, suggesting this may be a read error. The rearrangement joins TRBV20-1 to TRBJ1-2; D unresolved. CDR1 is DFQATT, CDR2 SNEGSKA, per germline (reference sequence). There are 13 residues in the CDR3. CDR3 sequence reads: CSARDLGGYCYTF. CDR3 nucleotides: TGCAGTGCTAGAGATCTTGGAGGCTATTGCTACACCTTC.

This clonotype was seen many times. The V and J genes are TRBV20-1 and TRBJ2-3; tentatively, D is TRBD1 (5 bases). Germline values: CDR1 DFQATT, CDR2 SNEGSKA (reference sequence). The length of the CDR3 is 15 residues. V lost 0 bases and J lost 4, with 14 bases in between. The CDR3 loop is CSARDGRDYSDTQYF. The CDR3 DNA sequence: TGCAGTGCTAGAGATGGCAGGGATTATTCAGATACGCAGTATTTT.

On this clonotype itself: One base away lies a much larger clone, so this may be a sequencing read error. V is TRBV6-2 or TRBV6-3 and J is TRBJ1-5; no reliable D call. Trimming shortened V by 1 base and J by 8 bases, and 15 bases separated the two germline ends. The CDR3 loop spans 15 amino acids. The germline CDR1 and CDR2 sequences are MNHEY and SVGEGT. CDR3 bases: TGTGCCAGCAGTTACTGGGTGGTGATGAGAGAGCCCCAGCATTTT. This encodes CASSYWVVMREPQHF.

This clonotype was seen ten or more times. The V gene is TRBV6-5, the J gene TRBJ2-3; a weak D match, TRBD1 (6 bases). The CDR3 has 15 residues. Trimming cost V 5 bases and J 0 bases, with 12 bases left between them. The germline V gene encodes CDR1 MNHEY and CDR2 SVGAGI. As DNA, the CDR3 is TGTGCCAGCAGTCTATGGACAGCTAGCACAGATACGCAGTATTTT. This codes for CASSLWTASTDTQYF.

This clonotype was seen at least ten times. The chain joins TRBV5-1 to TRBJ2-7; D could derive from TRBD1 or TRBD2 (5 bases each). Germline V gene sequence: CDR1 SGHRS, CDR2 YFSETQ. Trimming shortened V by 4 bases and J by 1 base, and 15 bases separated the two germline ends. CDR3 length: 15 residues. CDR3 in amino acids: CASSRTGTNSYEQYF. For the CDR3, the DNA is TGCGCCAGCAGCCGAACCGGGACGAATTCCTACGAGCAGTACTTC.

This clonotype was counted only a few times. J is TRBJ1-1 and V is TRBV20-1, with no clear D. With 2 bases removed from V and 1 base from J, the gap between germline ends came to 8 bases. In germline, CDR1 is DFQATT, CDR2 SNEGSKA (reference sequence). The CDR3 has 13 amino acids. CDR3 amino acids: CSARNSQNTEAFF. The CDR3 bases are TGCAGTGCTAGAAACTCACAGAACACTGAAGCTTTCTTT.

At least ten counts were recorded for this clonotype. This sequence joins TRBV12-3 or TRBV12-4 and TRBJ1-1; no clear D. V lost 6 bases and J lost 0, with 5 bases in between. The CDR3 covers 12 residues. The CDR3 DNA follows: TGTGCCAGCAGCCCTTTGAACACTGAAGCTTTCTTT. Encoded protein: CASSPLNTEAFF.

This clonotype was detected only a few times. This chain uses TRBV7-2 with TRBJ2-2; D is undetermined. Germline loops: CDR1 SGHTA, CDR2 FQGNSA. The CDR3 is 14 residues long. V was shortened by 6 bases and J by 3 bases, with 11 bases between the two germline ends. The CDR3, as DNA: TGTGCCAGCAGGCAACGACAAGACACCGGGGAGCTGTTTTTT. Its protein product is CASRQRQDTGELFF.

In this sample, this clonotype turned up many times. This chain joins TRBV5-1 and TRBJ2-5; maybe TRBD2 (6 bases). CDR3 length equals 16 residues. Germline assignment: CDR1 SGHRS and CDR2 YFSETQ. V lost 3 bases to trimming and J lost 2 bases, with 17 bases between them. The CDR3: CASSSGDRTLQETQYF. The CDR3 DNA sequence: TGCGCCAGCAGCTCGGGGGACCGGACGCTACAAGAGACCCAGTACTTC.

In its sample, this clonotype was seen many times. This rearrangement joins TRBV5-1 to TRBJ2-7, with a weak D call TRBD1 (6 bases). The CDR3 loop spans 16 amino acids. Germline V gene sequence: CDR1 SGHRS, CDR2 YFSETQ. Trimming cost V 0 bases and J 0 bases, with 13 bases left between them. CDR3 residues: CASSLDGGSISYEQYF. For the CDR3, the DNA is TGCGCCAGCAGCTTGGATGGGGGCTCCATCTCCTACGAGCAGTACTTC.

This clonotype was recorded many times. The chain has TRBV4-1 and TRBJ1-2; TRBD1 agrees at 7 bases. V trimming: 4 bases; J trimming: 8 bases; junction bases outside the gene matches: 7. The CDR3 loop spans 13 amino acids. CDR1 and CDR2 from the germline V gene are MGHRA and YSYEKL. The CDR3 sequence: CASSRTGVGGYTF. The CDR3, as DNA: TGCGCCAGCAGCCGTACAGGGGTGGGAGGCTACACCTTC.

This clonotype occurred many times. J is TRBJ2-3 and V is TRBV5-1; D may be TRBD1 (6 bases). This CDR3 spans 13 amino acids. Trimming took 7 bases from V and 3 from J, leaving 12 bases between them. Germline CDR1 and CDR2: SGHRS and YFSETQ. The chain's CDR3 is CASLLTGTDTQYF. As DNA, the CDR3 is TGCGCCAGCTTACTTACAGGGACAGATACGCAGTATTTT.

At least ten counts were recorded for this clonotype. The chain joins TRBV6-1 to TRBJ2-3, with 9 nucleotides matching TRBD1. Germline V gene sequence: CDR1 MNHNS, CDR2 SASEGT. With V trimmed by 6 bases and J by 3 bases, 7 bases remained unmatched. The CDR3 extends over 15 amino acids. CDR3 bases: TGTGCCAGCAGGATAGGACAGGGGTTGACAGATACGCAGTATTTT. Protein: CASRIGQGLTDTQYF.